The sequence of this T cell receptor (beta chain) was determined in a study of cytomegalovirus exposure and HLA in healthy donors. The PCR ran on 60 Vbeta and 13 Jbeta primers. TCRdb's table, derived via immunoSEQ multiplex PCR, lists solely in-frame clones and lacks some. The table lists 150,000 to 170,000 clones, roughly 70% of them singletons. Broader study findings: When a later analysis was performed, an Asian-associated ancestry cluster reportedly had fewer N-insertions than the roughly 640-donor mean.

Despite likely unrecorded immune exposures, the donors were nominally healthy at the time of sampling. In the case of this clone: Its antigen is as yet unknown.

V dropped 4 bases and J dropped 6 bases, with 21 bases sitting between them. The CDR3 length is 16 residues. CDR1 is SGHNT, CDR2 YYREEE, per germline (reference sequence). Sequenced: PBMCs. The clonotype comes from a man younger than 45 in good health and CMV-seronegative. The J gene is TRBJ2-3, the V gene TRBV5-4; D might be TRBD2 (5 bases). The CDR3 nucleotides read TGTGCCAGCAGCACGGCAAAAGGAGCGGTCCTGGATACGCAGTATTTT. The encoded protein is CASSTAKGAVLDTQYF. The full variable domain, rest sourced from reference TRBV5-4 and TRBJ2-3, is ETGVTQSPTHLIKTRGQQVTLRCSSQSGHNTVSWYQQALGQGPQFIFQYYREEENGRGNFPPRFSGLQFPNYSSELNVNALELDDSALYLCASSTAKGAVLDTQYFGPGTRLTVL.